These 18 T cell receptor beta chains share one sample of origin, sequenced in a study of T cell changes during pregnancy in multiple sclerosis (dated by TCRdb to about 2019). Libraries came from the immunoSEQ multiplex PCR assay. TCRdb's version of the immuneACCESS table is confined to in-frame rearrangements and falls short of the full clone set. An unresolved V gene accounts for under half of the shortfall where checked; the remainder is of unknown origin. The sample profile shows about 99,000 clones; roughly nine tenths of them were found once. Together, the top ten hold about 0.93% of the sample. Sequenced material: peripheral blood, taken after pregnancy. The receptors derive from a female donor with multiple sclerosis, enrolled in a pregnancy study.

The V and J genes are TRBV15 and TRBJ2-3; D is undetermined. Trimming took off 0 bases at V and 5 bases at J, with 9 bases between the two ends. From germline, CDR1 is LNHNV and CDR2 YYDKDF (reference sequence). The CDR3 runs 14 residues. The CDR3 nucleotides read TGTGCCACCAGCAGAGATGTCCCCCAAGATACGCAGTATTTT. This codes for CATSRDVPQDTQYF.

The rearrangement joins TRBV5-1 to TRBJ2-1; 9 bases are a match to TRBD2. This CDR3 is built from 16 residues. Germline V gene sequence: CDR1 SGHRS, CDR2 YFSETQ. V lost 3 bases, J lost 3 bases, and 7 bases stayed unmatched. CDR3 nucleotide sequence: TGCGCCAGCAGCTATTTAGCGGGAGCAGGCTACAATGAGCAGTTCTTC. Translation gives CASSYLAGAGYNEQFF.

The genes are TRBV19 and TRBJ1-2; a possible D gene is TRBD1 (5 bases). Trimming left V 3 bases short and J 7 bases short, with 15 bases between. The CDR3 is 14 residues long. CDR1 is LNHDA and CDR2 is SQIVND in the germline V gene (reference sequence). In DNA, the CDR3 is TGTGCCAGTAGTATTACAGGCGGCCTTGGTGGCTACACCTTC. Protein: CASSITGGLGGYTF.

This sequence joins TRBV29-1 and TRBJ2-1, with TRBD2 matching over 10 bases. The CDR3 length is 16 residues. V gave up 7 bases and J gave up 3 bases; unmatched junction bases: 12. CDR1 and CDR2 (germline): SQVTM, ANQGSEA. This chain's CDR3 is CSAERRGLANYNEQFF. The CDR3 coding sequence is TGCAGCGCAGAAAGGCGGGGACTAGCGAACTACAATGAGCAGTTCTTC.

This chain connects TRBV2 to TRBJ1-1; tentative D call: TRBD1 (6 bases). The CDR3 is made up of 16 amino acids. Germline V lookup: CDR1 SNHLY, CDR2 FYNNEI. Trimming pared 2 bases from V and 1 base from J, leaving 14 bases between. Here the CDR3 reads CASSEWTGTPNTEAFF. The CDR3 DNA sequence: TGTGCCAGCAGTGAATGGACCGGGACACCGAACACTGAAGCTTTCTTT.

The gene calls are TRBV4-2 and TRBJ2-7; 7 bases map to TRBD2. This CDR3 is built from 15 residues. From germline, CDR1 is LGHNA and CDR2 YNFKEQ. V lost 1 base to trimming and J lost 0 bases; unmatched junction nucleotides: 3. The DNA of the CDR3 is TGTGCCAGCAGCCAAGCGGGCGGGGGCTCCTACGAGCAGTACTTC. This sequence encodes CASSQAGGGSYEQYF.

As DNA, the CDR3 is TGCGCCAGCAGCCAAGGAGGGGACAGGCCGACCTACGAGCAGTACTTC. Protein sequence: CASSQGGDRPTYEQYF. The chain employs TRBV4-1 and TRBJ2-7; 8 nucleotides line up with TRBD1. V was clipped by 1 base and J by 2 bases; unmatched bases: 7. CDR3 size: 16 residues. The germline V gene encodes CDR1 MGHRA and CDR2 YSYEKL.

This chain uses TRBV19 with TRBJ1-1; no reliable D call. There are 13 residues in the CDR3. V was shortened by 4 bases and J by 6 bases, with 12 bases between the two germline ends. CDR1 is LNHDA, CDR2 SQIVND, per germline (reference sequence). CDR3 DNA: TGTGCCAGTAGTAAAAGGGAGATCCCTGAAGCTTTCTTT. Translated: CASSKREIPEAFF. The variable domain in full, completed from reference TRBV19 and TRBJ1-1, reads DGGITQSPKYLFRKEGQNVTLSCEQNLNHDAMYWYRQDPGQGLRLIYYSQIVNDFQKGDIAEGYSVSREKKESFPLTVTSAQKNPTAFYLCASSKREIPEAFFGQGTRLTVV.

V is TRBV27 and J is TRBJ2-7, with 11 bases identical to TRBD2. CDR3 length: 19 residues. Germline CDR1 MNHEY, CDR2 SMNVEV (reference sequence). V gave up 5 bases and J gave up 0 bases; unmatched junction bases: 15. The CDR3 sequence is CASSPRVGGLAGHSYEQYF. DNA of the CDR3: TGTGCCAGCAGTCCCCGGGTGGGCGGACTAGCGGGCCACTCCTACGAGCAGTACTTC.

The rearrangement links TRBV5-6 to TRBJ1-1; 7 bases map to TRBD1. The V and J ends lost 5 bases and 2 bases, in that order; junction bases with no gene match: 6. In germline, CDR1 is SGHDT, CDR2 YYEEEE. The CDR3 has 14 amino acids. The CDR3 region has the DNA TGTGCCAGCAGAAAAACAGGGGCCAACACTGAAGCTTTCTTT. Translating it yields CASRKTGANTEAFF.

The J gene is TRBJ2-1, the V gene TRBV7-7; 8 bases are a match to TRBD2. The CDR3 covers 14 residues. The germline V gene encodes CDR1 SSHAT and CDR2 FNYEAQ (reference sequence). Trimming took 1 base from V and 5 from J; bases not matched to a gene: 1. This CDR3 reads CASSLEAGDNEQFF. The CDR3 DNA reads TGTGCCAGCAGCTTAGAAGCGGGAGACAATGAGCAGTTCTTC.

This clone was detected ten times or more. V usage is TRBV6-1 and J usage is TRBJ2-5, with D possibly matching TRBD1 (5 bases). Germline V gives CDR1 MNHNS, CDR2 SASEGT. The CDR3 spans 15 residues. V lost 1 base and J lost 5, with 14 bases in between. DNA of the CDR3: TGTGCCAGCAGTGAAGGATCAGGGCTCCGGGAGACCCAGTACTTC. It specifies CASSEGSGLRETQYF.

This chain uses TRBV10-3 with TRBJ1-1; 9 nucleotides align to TRBD1. The junction had 3 bases not matched to a gene; V was cut back by 7 bases and J by 3 bases. Germline V gene sequence: CDR1 ENHRY, CDR2 SYGVKD. CDR3 length: 13 amino acids. Here the CDR3 DNA reads TGTGCCATCACGGACAGGGGATACACTGAAGCTTTCTTT. Protein: CAITDRGYTEAFF.

This sequence joins TRBV18 and TRBJ2-4; maybe TRBD1 (6 bases). V lost 0 bases and J 1 base, leaving 13 bases between the germline ends. CDR3 size: 17 residues. Germline V CDR1 and CDR2: KGHSH, LQKENI. For the CDR3, the DNA is TGTGCCAGCTCACCACCGGGGGCAGGATCGGCCAAAAACATTCAGTACTTC. Its protein product is CASSPPGAGSAKNIQYF.

The J gene is TRBJ1-3, the V gene TRBV29-1; D is possibly TRBD1 (5 bases). The V end was cut by 3 bases, the J end by 1 base, with 10 bases between. There are 14 residues in the CDR3. Germline CDR1 and CDR2: SQVTM and ANQGSEA. The CDR3 region has the DNA TGCAGCGTTGAGCGGCCAGGGTCTGGAAACACCATATATTTT. This codes for CSVERPGSGNTIYF.

This clone was detected once. The chain joins TRBV27 to TRBJ1-2; 7 nucleotides line up with TRBD1. This CDR3 is 15 amino acids long. The trim removed 2 bases at V and 0 bases at J, leaving 3 bases unmatched. Germline CDR1 MNHEY, CDR2 SMNVEV (reference sequence). The CDR3 DNA sequence: TGTGCCAGCAGTTTAGGGACAGATGCTAACTATGGCTACACCTTC. As protein: CASSLGTDANYGYTF.

This sequence joins TRBV7-3 and TRBJ2-5; tentatively, D is TRBD2 (7 bases). V was clipped by 5 bases and J by 5 bases, with 18 bases between them. The germline V gene has CDR1 SGHTA and CDR2 FQGTGA. This CDR3 is built from 15 residues. The CDR3 protein is CASSVRDGGPETQYF. The CDR3 DNA sequence: TGTGCCAGCAGCGTCCGCGACGGGGGGCCCGAGACCCAGTACTTC.

This chain links TRBV7-3 with TRBJ2-6; D may be TRBD2 (6 bases). V was trimmed by 2 bases and J by 0 bases, leaving 17 bases between them. From germline, CDR1 is SGHTA and CDR2 FQGTGA. There are 19 residues in the CDR3. CDR3 region: CASSLDPPGLSSGANVLTF. In nucleotides, the CDR3 is TGTGCCAGCAGCTTAGACCCCCCGGGACTCTCCTCTGGGGCCAACGTCCTGACTTTC. Looking up the rest from reference TRBV7-3 and TRBJ2-6 gives the full variable domain: GAGVSQTPSNKVTEKGKYVELRCDPISGHTALYWYRQSLGQGPEFLIYFQGTGAADDSGLPNDRFFAVRPEGSVSTLKIQRTERGDSAVYLCASSLDPPGLSSGANVLTFGAGSRLTVL.